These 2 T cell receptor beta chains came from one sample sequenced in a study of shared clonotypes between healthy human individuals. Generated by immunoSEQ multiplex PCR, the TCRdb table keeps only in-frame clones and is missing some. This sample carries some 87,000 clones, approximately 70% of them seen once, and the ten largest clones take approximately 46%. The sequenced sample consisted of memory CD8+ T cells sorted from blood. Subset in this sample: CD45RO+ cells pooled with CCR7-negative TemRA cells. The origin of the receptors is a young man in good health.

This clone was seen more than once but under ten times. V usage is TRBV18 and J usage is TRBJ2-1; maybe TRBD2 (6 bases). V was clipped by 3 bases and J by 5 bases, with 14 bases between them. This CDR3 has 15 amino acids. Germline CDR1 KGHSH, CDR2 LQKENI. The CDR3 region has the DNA TGTGCCAGCTCACCCGGCGGGATCTATAACAATGAGCAGTTCTTC. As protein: CASSPGGIYNNEQFF.

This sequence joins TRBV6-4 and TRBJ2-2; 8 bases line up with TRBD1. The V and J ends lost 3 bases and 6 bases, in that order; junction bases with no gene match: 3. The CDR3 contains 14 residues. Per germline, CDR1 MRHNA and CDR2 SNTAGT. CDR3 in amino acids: CASSETGESGELFF. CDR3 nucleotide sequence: TGTGCCAGCAGTGAGACAGGGGAGTCCGGGGAGCTGTTTTTT.